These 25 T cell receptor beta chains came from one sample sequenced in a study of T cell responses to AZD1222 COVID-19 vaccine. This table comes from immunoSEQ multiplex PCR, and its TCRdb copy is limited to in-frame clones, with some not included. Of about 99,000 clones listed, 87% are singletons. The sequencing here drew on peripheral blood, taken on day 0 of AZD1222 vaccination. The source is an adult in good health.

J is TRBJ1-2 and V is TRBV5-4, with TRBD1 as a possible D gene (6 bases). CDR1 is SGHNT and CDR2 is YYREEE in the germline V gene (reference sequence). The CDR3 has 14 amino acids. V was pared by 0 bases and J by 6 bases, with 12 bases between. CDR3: CASSLVDGGNGYTF. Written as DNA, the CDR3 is TGTGCCAGCAGCTTGGTTGACGGGGGCAATGGCTACACCTTC.

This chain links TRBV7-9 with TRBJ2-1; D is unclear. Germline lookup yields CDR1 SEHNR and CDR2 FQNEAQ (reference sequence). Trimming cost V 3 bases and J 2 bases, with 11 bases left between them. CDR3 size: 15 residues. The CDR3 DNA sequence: TGTGCCAGCAGCTTTTTTTTTGGGGCCTACAATGAGCAGTTCTTC. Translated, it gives CASSFFFGAYNEQFF.

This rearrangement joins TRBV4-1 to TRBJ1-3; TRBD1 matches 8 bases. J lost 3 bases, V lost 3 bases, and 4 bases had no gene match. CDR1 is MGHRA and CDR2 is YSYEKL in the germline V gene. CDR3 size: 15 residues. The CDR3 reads CASSHQGADGNTIYF. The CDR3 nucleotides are TGCGCCAGCAGCCACCAGGGGGCAGATGGAAACACCATATATTTT.

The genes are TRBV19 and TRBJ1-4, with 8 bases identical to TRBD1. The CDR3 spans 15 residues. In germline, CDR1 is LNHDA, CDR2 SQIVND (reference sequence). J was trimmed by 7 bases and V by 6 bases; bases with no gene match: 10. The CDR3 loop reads CASSTSGGGGEKLFF. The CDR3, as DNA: TGTGCCAGTAGCACCTCAGGGGGCGGGGGTGAAAAACTGTTTTTT.

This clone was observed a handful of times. CDR3 sequence reads: CAISEPGRGEPNSPLHF. The CDR3 bases are TGTGCCATCAGTGAGCCGGGGCGTGGGGAACCAAATTCACCCCTCCACTTT. The rearrangement joins TRBV10-3 to TRBJ1-6; weak D call: TRBD1 (5 bases). CDR1 ENHRY and CDR2 SYGVKD come from the germline V gene. CDR3 length equals 17 residues. With 2 bases removed from V and 7 bases from J, the gap between germline ends came to 18 bases.

The CDR3 nucleotides read TGTGCCAGCAGTTCAAGAGTCGAGAACACTGAAGCTTTCTTT. It is translated as CASSSRVENTEAFF. The chain recombines TRBV6-2 or TRBV6-3 with TRBJ1-1; D remains ambiguous. This CDR3 has 14 residues. From germline, CDR1 is MNHEY and CDR2 SVGEGT. Deletions cut 4 bases from V and 1 base from J, with 10 bases between.

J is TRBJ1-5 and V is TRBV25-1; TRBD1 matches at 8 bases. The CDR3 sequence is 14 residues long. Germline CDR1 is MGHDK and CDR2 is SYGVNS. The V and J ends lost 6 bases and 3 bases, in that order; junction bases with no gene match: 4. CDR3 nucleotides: TGTGCCAGCAGAGACAGGGGATACAATCAGCCCCAGCATTTT. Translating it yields CASRDRGYNQPQHF.

The CDR3: CASSFREDTEAFF. CDR3 bases: TGTGCCAGCAGCTTCAGGGAGGACACTGAAGCTTTCTTT. This chain links TRBV11-2 with TRBJ1-1, with D possibly TRBD1 on 5 matching bases. Germline lookup yields CDR1 SGHAT and CDR2 FQNNGV. V was pared by 3 bases and J by 3 bases, with 8 bases between. The CDR3 runs to 13 residues.

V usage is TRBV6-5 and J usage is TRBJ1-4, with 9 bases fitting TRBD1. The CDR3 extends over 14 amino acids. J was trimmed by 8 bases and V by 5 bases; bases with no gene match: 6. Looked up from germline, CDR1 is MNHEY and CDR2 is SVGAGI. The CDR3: CASSNRGLGEKLFF. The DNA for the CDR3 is TGTGCCAGCAGTAACAGGGGGCTGGGGGAAAAACTGTTTTTT.

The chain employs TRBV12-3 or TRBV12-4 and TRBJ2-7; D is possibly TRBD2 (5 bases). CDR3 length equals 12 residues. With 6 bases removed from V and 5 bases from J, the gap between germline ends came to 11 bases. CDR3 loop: CASRGRDHEQYF. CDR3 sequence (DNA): TGTGCCAGCAGAGGCCGGGATCACGAGCAGTACTTC.

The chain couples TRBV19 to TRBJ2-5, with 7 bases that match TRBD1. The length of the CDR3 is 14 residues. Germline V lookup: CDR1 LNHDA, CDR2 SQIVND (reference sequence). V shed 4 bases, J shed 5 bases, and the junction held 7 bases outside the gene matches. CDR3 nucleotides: TGTGCCAGTAGTAGAAGACAGGGTGCGGAGACCCAGTACTTC. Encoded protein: CASSRRQGAETQYF.

The chain's CDR3 is CATSRVAAGETQYF. DNA of the CDR3: TGTGCCACCAGCAGAGTCGCCGCGGGAGAGACCCAGTACTTC. The chain is built from TRBV15 and TRBJ2-5, with a tentative D call TRBD2 (5 bases). This CDR3 has 14 amino acids. V was clipped by 1 base and J by 4 bases, with 10 bases between them. Germline V gene data show CDR1 as LNHNV and CDR2 as YYDKDF (reference sequence).

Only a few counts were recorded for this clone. CDR3 protein: CASSPEDRKNTEAFF. Written as DNA, the CDR3 is TGTGCCAGCAGCCCGGAGGACAGGAAGAACACTGAAGCTTTCTTT. V is TRBV5-6 and J is TRBJ1-1, with 7 bases that match TRBD1. The CDR3 covers 15 residues. Germline CDR1 reads SGHDT; CDR2 reads YYEEEE. J gave up 1 base and V 4 bases, and 7 bases lay outside the gene matches.

In DNA form, the CDR3 reads TGTGCCAGCTCACCCCCATGGGGTGGCTACACCTTC. This sequence encodes CASSPPWGGYTF. This chain links TRBV18 with TRBJ1-2; no definite D call. V was clipped by 3 bases and J by 7 bases, with 9 bases between them. This CDR3 comprises 12 residues. Germline lookup yields CDR1 KGHSH and CDR2 LQKENI.

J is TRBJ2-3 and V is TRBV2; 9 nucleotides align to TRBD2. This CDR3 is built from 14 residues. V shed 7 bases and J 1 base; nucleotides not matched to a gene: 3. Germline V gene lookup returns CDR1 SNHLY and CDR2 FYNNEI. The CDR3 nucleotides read TGTGCCAGCATTGGCGGGGGGGGCACAGATACGCAGTATTTT. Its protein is CASIGGGGTDTQYF.

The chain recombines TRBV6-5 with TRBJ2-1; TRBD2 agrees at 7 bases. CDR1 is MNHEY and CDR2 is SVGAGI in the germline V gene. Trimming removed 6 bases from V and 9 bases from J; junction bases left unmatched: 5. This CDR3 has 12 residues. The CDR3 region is CASSTSVIEQFF. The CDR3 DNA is TGTGCCAGCAGCACTAGCGTCATTGAGCAGTTCTTC.

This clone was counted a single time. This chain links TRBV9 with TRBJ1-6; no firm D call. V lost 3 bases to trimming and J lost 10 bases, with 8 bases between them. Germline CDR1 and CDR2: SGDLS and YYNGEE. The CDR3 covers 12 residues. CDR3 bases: TGTGCCAGCAGCGCCGTCGGGTCACCCCTCCACTTT. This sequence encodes CASSAVGSPLHF.

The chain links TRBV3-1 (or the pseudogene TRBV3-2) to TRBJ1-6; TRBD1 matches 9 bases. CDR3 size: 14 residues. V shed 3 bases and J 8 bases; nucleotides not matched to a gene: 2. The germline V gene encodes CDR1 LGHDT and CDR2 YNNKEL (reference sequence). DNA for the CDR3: TGTGCCAGCAGCCAGAGGACAGGGGATTCACCCCTCCACTTT. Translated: CASSQRTGDSPLHF.

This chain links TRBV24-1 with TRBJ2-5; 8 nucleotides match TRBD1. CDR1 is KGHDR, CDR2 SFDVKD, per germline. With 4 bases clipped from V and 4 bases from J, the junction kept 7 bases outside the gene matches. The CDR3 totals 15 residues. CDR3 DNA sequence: TGTGCCACCAGTGACCTCGAACAGGGGGGAGAGACCCAGTACTTC. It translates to CATSDLEQGGETQYF.

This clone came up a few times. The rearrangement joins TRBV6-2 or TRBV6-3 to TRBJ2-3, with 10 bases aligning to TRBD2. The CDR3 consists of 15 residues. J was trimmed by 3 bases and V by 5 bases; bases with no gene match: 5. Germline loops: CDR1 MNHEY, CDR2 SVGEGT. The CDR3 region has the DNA TGTGCCAGCAGTCCGAGCGGGGGGGCGACAGATACGCAGTATTTT. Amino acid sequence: CASSPSGGATDTQYF.

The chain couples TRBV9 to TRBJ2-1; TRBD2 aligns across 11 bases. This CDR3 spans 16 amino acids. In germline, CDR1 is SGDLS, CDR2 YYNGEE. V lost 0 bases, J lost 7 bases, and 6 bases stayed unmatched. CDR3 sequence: CASSVGLAGGGNEQFF. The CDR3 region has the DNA TGTGCCAGCAGCGTAGGCCTAGCGGGAGGTGGAAATGAGCAGTTCTTC.

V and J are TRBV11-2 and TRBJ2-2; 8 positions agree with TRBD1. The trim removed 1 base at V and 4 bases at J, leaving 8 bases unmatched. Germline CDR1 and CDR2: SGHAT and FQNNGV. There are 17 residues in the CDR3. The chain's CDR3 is CASSLVAQGAVTGELFF. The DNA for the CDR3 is TGTGCCAGCAGCTTAGTAGCCCAGGGGGCGGTCACCGGGGAGCTGTTTTTT.

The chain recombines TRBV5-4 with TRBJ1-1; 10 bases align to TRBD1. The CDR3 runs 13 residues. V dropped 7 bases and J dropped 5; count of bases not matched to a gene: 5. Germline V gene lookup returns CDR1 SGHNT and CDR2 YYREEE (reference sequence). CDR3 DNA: TGTGCCAGCCGGACAGGGGGAGGGACTGAAGCTTTCTTT. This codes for CASRTGGGTEAFF.

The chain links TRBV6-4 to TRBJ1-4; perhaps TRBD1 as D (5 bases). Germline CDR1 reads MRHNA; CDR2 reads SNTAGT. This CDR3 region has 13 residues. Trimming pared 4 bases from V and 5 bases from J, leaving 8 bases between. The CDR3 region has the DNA TGTGCCAGCAGTGTGGGACTAAATGAAAAACTGTTTTTT. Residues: CASSVGLNEKLFF.

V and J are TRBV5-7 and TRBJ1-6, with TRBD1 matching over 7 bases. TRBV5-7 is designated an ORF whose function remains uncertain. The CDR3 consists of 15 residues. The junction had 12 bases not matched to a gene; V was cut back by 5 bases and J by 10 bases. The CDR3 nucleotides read TGTGCCAGCAGGACCCACGGGACAGCTCTATCACCCCTCCACTTT. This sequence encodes CASRTHGTALSPLHF.